This T cell receptor (beta chain) originates from a study of T cell responses to AZD1222 COVID-19 vaccine. With 2 bases clipped from V and 5 bases from J, the junction kept 15 bases outside the gene matches. From germline, CDR1 is MNHEY and CDR2 SVGEGT. This CDR3 is built from 19 residues. Sequencing used immunoSEQ multiplex PCR; TCRdb keeps in-frame clones, though not all of them. This sample has around 150,000 clones; around 88% occur once, and the top ten carry 2.2%. Here the sequenced sample was peripheral blood, taken on day 0 of AZD1222 vaccination. J is TRBJ2-5 and V is TRBV6-2 or TRBV6-3; 12 bases map to TRBD2. This TCR was recovered from an adult in good health. The CDR3 DNA is TGTGCCAGCAGTTACGCCTTCACTAGCGGGAGGCGCCAGAGGGAGACCCAGTACTTC. Translated, it gives CASSYAFTSGRRQRETQYF.